Following are 12 T cell receptor beta chains from one sample sequenced in a study of blood T cell repertoires in COVID-19. TCRdb's table, derived via immunoSEQ multiplex PCR, lists solely in-frame clones and lacks some. The table lists approximately 170,000 clones, about 85% of them singletons. The material sequenced was peripheral blood. The receptors were sampled from a man aged 80 or over with COVID-19, enrolled during active disease.

For this clone: One end of the junction varies from germline; a read error may be responsible. The J gene is TRBJ2-1, the V gene TRBV28; TRBD1 matches 9 bases. CDR1 and CDR2 from the germline V gene are MDHEN and SYDVKM. The CDR3 has 12 residues. The CDR3 here is CASSLYDRGIVF. CDR3 in DNA: TGTGCCAGCAGTTTATACGACAGGGGGATAGTCTTC.

V gene TRBV28 combines with J gene TRBJ1-5; 9 bases match TRBD1. This CDR3 is 16 amino acids long. V shed 6 bases and J 5 bases; nucleotides not matched to a gene: 11. CDR1 MDHEN and CDR2 SYDVKM come from the germline V gene. The CDR3 DNA sequence: TGTGCCAGCAGCTCGTTACAGGGGGCCCCCTATCAGCCCCAGCATTTT. Amino acids: CASSSLQGAPYQPQHF.

The rearrangement uses TRBV18 and TRBJ2-3; TRBD1 matches at 12 bases. Per germline, CDR1 KGHSH and CDR2 LQKENI. There are 15 residues in the CDR3. Trimming cost V 6 bases and J 3 bases; bases outside gene matches: 4. The chain's CDR3 is CASSGTGGTTDTQYF. The CDR3 DNA sequence: TGTGCCAGCTCGGGGACAGGGGGCACTACAGATACGCAGTATTTT.

The chain employs TRBV28 and TRBJ1-1, with a weak D call TRBD1 (6 bases). This CDR3 spans 12 amino acids. The V and J ends lost 4 bases and 4 bases respectively, with 7 bases between them. CDR1 and CDR2 (germline): MDHEN, SYDVKM. The CDR3, as DNA: TGTGCCAGCAGTTCAGGGGTCACTGAAGCTTTCTTT. Protein product: CASSSGVTEAFF.

The chain is built from TRBV7-9 and TRBJ1-1; D not resolved. CDR3 size: 14 residues. The germline V gene encodes CDR1 SEHNR and CDR2 FQNEAQ (reference sequence). V was clipped by 0 bases and J by 1 base, with 6 bases between them. CDR3 amino acids: CASSLAQKNTEAFF. CDR3 nucleotide sequence: TGTGCCAGCAGCTTAGCCCAAAAGAACACTGAAGCTTTCTTT.

This chain connects TRBV10-2 to TRBJ2-7; TRBD1 aligns across 9 bases. Unmatched junction bases numbered 2, after V lost 10 bases and J lost 1 base. The CDR3 has 12 residues. The germline gives CDR1 WSHSY, CDR2 SAAADI. DNA for the CDR3: TGCGCCACTGGACAGGGGTCCTACGAGCAGTACTTC. Residues: CATGQGSYEQYF.

The table lists this clone with a count of one. The chain joins TRBV5-5 to TRBJ1-4; D is unresolved. The CDR3 has 11 amino acids. Trimming removed 4 bases at V and 7 bases at J, with 5 bases between. Looked up from germline, CDR1 is SGHKS and CDR2 is YYEKEE (reference sequence). The CDR3 DNA sequence: TGTGCCAGCAGCCCCAGTGAAAAACTGTTTTTT. This gives the protein CASSPSEKLFF.

This rearrangement joins TRBV18 to TRBJ1-2, with 11 bases fitting TRBD1. The CDR3 totals 14 residues. Germline V gene data show CDR1 as KGHSH and CDR2 as LQKENI. Trimming removed 6 bases from V and 7 bases from J; junction bases left unmatched: 7. CDR3 sequence: CASSRGQGAIGYTF. CDR3 in DNA: TGTGCCAGCTCCCGCGGACAGGGGGCTATTGGCTACACCTTC.

The genes are TRBV6-1 and TRBJ1-4; 9 bases are a match to TRBD1. Per germline, CDR1 MNHNS and CDR2 SASEGT. J gave up 8 bases and V 4 bases, and 11 bases lay outside the gene matches. The CDR3 consists of 16 residues. The CDR3 nucleotides are TGTGCCAGCAGTGGCCTCGTGACAGGGGGAGGCGAAAAACTGTTTTTT. Protein sequence: CASSGLVTGGGEKLFF.

The CDR3 sequence is CASSPRQRGAGELFF. CDR3 in DNA: TGTGCCAGCAGCCCCCGGCAGCGGGGAGCCGGGGAGCTGTTTTTT. V is TRBV3-1 (or the pseudogene TRBV3-2) and J is TRBJ2-2; 7 nucleotides align to TRBD2. The CDR3 contains 15 residues. The trim removed 4 bases at V and 6 bases at J, leaving 8 bases unmatched. Germline assignment: CDR1 LGHDT and CDR2 YNNKEL (reference sequence).

The rearrangement links TRBV19 to TRBJ2-7, with a tentative D call TRBD1 (5 bases). The germline CDR1 and CDR2 sequences are LNHDA and SQIVND (reference sequence). This CDR3 is built from 13 residues. V was pared by 8 bases and J by 0 bases, with 11 bases between. CDR3 sequence reads: CASQDTISYEQYF. The CDR3 DNA reads TGTGCCAGTCAGGACACTATCTCCTACGAGCAGTACTTC.

The CDR3 spells CASSLVGAATNEKLFF. CDR3 bases: TGTGCCAGCAGTTTAGTGGGGGCTGCAACTAATGAAAAACTGTTTTTT. The chain carries TRBV28 and TRBJ1-4; D perhaps matches TRBD1 (6 bases). Germline V gene data show CDR1 as MDHEN and CDR2 as SYDVKM. V dropped 2 bases and J dropped 0 bases, with 10 bases sitting between them. The CDR3 contains 16 residues.